This T cell receptor beta chain was captured by sequencing in a study of shared clonotypes between healthy human individuals. As for the study in general: Donors had three CD4 naive, three CD4 memory, two CD8 naive and one CD8 memory plate apiece.

Here immunoSEQ multiplex PCR was the method, and the copy in TCRdb shows in-frame clones only, minus some. The table lists more than 400,000 clones, almost 97% of them singletons, with less than 0.06% in the top ten. With respect to this clone: Its matching antigen is unknown.

Trimming took off 2 bases at V and 2 bases at J, with 10 bases between the two ends. Germline-derived CDR1 and CDR2 are SSHAT and FNYEAQ (reference sequence). The CDR3 runs to 14 residues. Study-level findings and limits: The sharing of 4.5% to 5.5% of naive CD4 clonotypes was seen across a handful of donors.

The specimen sequenced was naive CD4+ T cells sorted from blood. This sample's subset: CD45RA+ positively selected. The clonotype comes from a woman younger than 45 in good health. The V call is TRBV7-7, the J call TRBJ2-7, with D perhaps matching TRBD2 (5 bases). As DNA, the CDR3 is TGTGCCAGCAGCTTAAAAGAGGGTCCCTACGAGCAGTACTTC. This sequence encodes CASSLKEGPYEQYF.